This T cell receptor beta chain derives from a study of T cells in Graves' hyperthyroidism and ophthalmopathy. This CDR3 has 16 amino acids. Per germline, CDR1 LNHNV and CDR2 YYDKDF (reference sequence). V was cut by 0 bases and J by 4 bases, with 15 bases left in between. This clonotype was counted ten times or more. TCR beta CDR3 regions were amplified from RNA. The primer set for the first-round RT-PCR of the TCR CDR3 was HTBI. TCRdb reprocessed the multiplex PCR reads with MiXCR, giving one entry per CDR3 protein. The sample contains some 350,000 distinct CDR3 sequences, approximately 19% of which appear only once.

The sequencing sample was made of blood. The rearrangement uses TRBV15 and TRBJ1-2; no reliable D call. This TCR was recovered from a woman younger than 30 with Graves' hyperthyroidism. This CDR3 is CATSRDRAGTRYGYTF. DNA of the CDR3: TGTGCCACCAGCAGAGATCGGGCAGGAACCCGCTATGGCTACACCTTC.